These T cell receptor beta chains were read from a single sample in a study of cytomegalovirus exposure and HLA in healthy donors. Generated by immunoSEQ multiplex PCR, the TCRdb table keeps only in-frame clones and is missing some. The sample carries some 120,000 clones, about 8.5% recorded once. The specimen sequenced was PBMCs. These receptors were collected from a man between 35 and 55 years old in good health and CMV-seronegative. Both conserved end residues are part of each CDR3. D genes are given only for firm matches. Some rows mark clone size as missing; the rest say once, few, many or name a class of expanded clone.

clone size	D gene	V gene	J gene	CDR3 protein	CDR3 DNA
few	-	TRBV6-6	TRBJ2-3	CASSYQSGLGTDTQYF	TGTGCCAGCAGTTACCAATCAGGCCTTGGTACAGATACGCAGTATTTT
few	-	TRBV25-1	TRBJ2-5	CASSPAGQETQYF	TGTGCCAGCTCTCCTGCGGGGCAAGAGACCCAGTACTTC
few	TRBD2	TRBV14	TRBJ2-5	CASSQEGLAGETQYF	TGTGCCAGCAGCCAAGAGGGACTAGCGGGGGAGACCCAGTACTTC
few	TRBD1	TRBV5-1	TRBJ1-4	CASRQTGTAINEKLFF	TGCGCCAGCAGACAAACCGGGACAGCGATTAATGAAAAACTGTTTTTT
few	-	TRBV5-4	TRBJ1-1	CASSTGVQGGTEAFF	TGTGCCAGCAGCACGGGAGTCCAGGGAGGCACTGAAGCTTTCTTT
-	-	TRBV15	TRBJ2-3	CATSRDPGAGTDTQYF	TGTGCCACCAGCAGAGATCCAGGGGCTGGCACAGATACGCAGTATTTT
few	-	TRBV5-1	TRBJ2-6	CASSLPGGARSGANVLTF	TGCGCCAGCAGCTTGCCTGGGGGCGCCCGGTCTGGGGCCAACGTCCTGACTTTC
few	TRBD2	TRBV29-1	TRBJ2-7	CSVEVRLAGGSYEQYF	TGCAGCGTTGAAGTGCGGCTAGCGGGGGGTTCCTACGAGCAGTACTTC
few	-	TRBV6-4	TRBJ2-1	CASKKVADSYNEQFF	TGTGCCAGCAAGAAAGTGGCGGATTCCTACAATGAGCAGTTCTTC
few	-	TRBV14	TRBJ1-4	CASSQFTGTNEKLFF	TGTGCCAGTAGCCAATTCACAGGGACTAATGAAAAACTGTTTTTT
few	TRBD2	TRBV2	TRBJ2-3	CASSSTREGGQYF	TGTGCCAGCAGTTCGACCAGGGAGGGAGGACAGTATTTT
few	TRBD1	TRBV4-3	TRBJ1-2	CASSQSSGTGAGGYTF	TGCGCCAGCAGCCAGTCCTCCGGGACAGGGGCCGGTGGCTACACCTTC
-	-	TRBV11-3	TRBJ2-2	CASRQTTGELFF	TGTGCCAGTCGACAGACGACCGGGGAGCTGTTTTTT
few	TRBD2	TRBV29-1	TRBJ2-1	CSDGLAGEDEQFF	TGCAGCGACGGACTAGCGGGGGAAGATGAGCAGTTCTTC
-	TRBD1	TRBV29-1	TRBJ2-1	CSVDRGLFGEQFF	TGCAGCGTTGACAGGGGGCTATTTGGGGAGCAGTTCTTC
few	TRBD1	TRBV5-1	TRBJ2-7	CASSLGDREYEQYF	TGCGCCAGCAGCTTGGGGGACAGGGAATACGAGCAGTACTTC
-	TRBD2	TRBV6-1	TRBJ2-5	CATDSSGAPQETQYF	TGTGCCACGGATTCTAGCGGCGCCCCCCAAGAGACCCAGTACTTC
few	-	TRBV2	TRBJ1-2	CASSEGQGTYGYTF	TGTGCCAGCAGTGAAGGCCAGGGGACCTATGGCTACACCTTC
-	TRBD1	TRBV10-3	TRBJ1-1	CAIGQGATEAFF	TGTGCCATCGGACAGGGGGCCACTGAAGCTTTCTTT
-	TRBD1	TRBV11-2	TRBJ1-4	CASSFRGTNEKLFF	TGTGCCAGCAGCTTCAGGGGGACTAATGAAAAACTGTTTTTT
-	-	TRBV7-6	TRBJ1-1	CASSSTGSTEAFF	TGTGCCAGCAGCTCTACTGGGAGCACTGAAGCTTTCTTT
few	-	TRBV5-1	TRBJ2-2	CASRSGNSELFF	TGCGCCAGCAGATCAGGAAATTCGGAGCTGTTTTTT
many	TRBD1	TRBV6-5	TRBJ2-3	CASSYGTDADTQYF	TGTGCCAGCAGTTACGGGACAGACGCAGATACGCAGTATTTT
-	-	TRBV2	TRBJ1-1	CASSLNRNTEAFF	TGTGCCAGCAGCCTGAACAGGAACACTGAAGCTTTCTTT
few	-	TRBV27	TRBJ1-1	CASSLSSPPGWAEAFF	TGTGCCAGCAGTTTATCTAGTCCCCCGGGATGGGCTGAAGCTTTCTTT
-	-	TRBV5-4	TRBJ1-3	CATQTVSGNTIYF	TGTGCCACCCAGACAGTCTCTGGAAACACCATATATTTT
-	TRBD1	TRBV7-8	TRBJ1-1	CASSLTGGGTEAFF	TGTGCCAGCAGCTTGACAGGGGGCGGCACTGAAGCTTTCTTT
few	-	TRBV19	TRBJ1-5	CASSPRGGTINQPQHF	TGTGCCAGTAGTCCCCGGGGGGGAACAATTAATCAGCCCCAGCATTTT
-	-	TRBV27	TRBJ1-1	CASSVTWGGTEAFF	TGTGCCAGCAGCGTAACATGGGGGGGGACTGAAGCTTTCTTT
few	-	TRBV19	TRBJ1-5	CASSRGQRDQPQHF	TGTGCCAGTAGTCGTGGGCAGAGAGATCAGCCCCAGCATTTT
-	-	TRBV7-2	TRBJ1-1	CASSAVGGNTEAFF	TGTGCCAGCAGCGCGGTGGGGGGTAACACTGAAGCTTTCTTT
-	TRBD1	TRBV13	TRBJ1-6	CASSLRDRGISPLHF	TGTGCCAGCAGCTTAAGGGACAGGGGGATTTCACCCCTCCACTTT
-	TRBD1	TRBV7-9	TRBJ1-1	CASSPTGANTEAFF	TGTGCCAGCAGCCCGACAGGGGCTAACACTGAAGCTTTCTTT
few	-	TRBV6-5	TRBJ2-2	CASSYGGAGTGELFF	TGTGCCAGCAGTTACGGGGGCGCGGGCACCGGGGAGCTGTTTTTT
-	-	TRBV5-1	TRBJ2-3	CASSLEQGVGTQYF	TGCGCCAGCAGCTTGGAACAGGGCGTAGGTACGCAGTATTTT
once	TRBD1	TRBV14	TRBJ2-2	CASSHHTRDRERGELFF	TGTGCCAGCAGCCATCACACCCGGGACAGAGAGAGGGGGGAGCTGTTTTTT
-	-	TRBV2	TRBJ1-6	CASSGERSSYNSPLHF	TGTGCCAGCAGTGGGGAGCGGAGCTCCTATAATTCACCCCTCCACTTT
-	-	TRBV5-4	TRBJ2-7	CASKREQGAYEQYF	TGTGCCAGCAAGCGGGAGCAGGGGGCCTACGAGCAGTACTTC
-	-	TRBV5-1	TRBJ2-7	CASSLATLTYEQYF	TGCGCCAGCAGCTTGGCCACGCTAACCTACGAGCAGTACTTC
-	TRBD2	TRBV10-3	TRBJ2-5	CAISESAGGLETQYF	TGTGCCATCAGTGAGTCGGCGGGGGGGCTGGAGACCCAGTACTTC
-	-	TRBV10-3	TRBJ2-1	CAISESSDEQFF	TGTGCCATCAGTGAGTCGAGCGATGAGCAGTTCTTC
few	TRBD1	TRBV29-1	TRBJ1-5	CSVGQLDQPQHF	TGCAGCGTGGGACAGTTGGATCAGCCCCAGCATTTT
few	-	TRBV19	TRBJ1-2	CASVSFYYGYTF	TGTGCCAGTGTGAGTTTCTACTATGGCTACACCTTC
-	-	TRBV7-3	TRBJ1-2	CASSLRRGSGYTF	TGTGCCAGCAGCTTAAGGCGGGGAAGTGGCTACACCTTC
-	-	TRBV11-2	TRBJ1-1	CASSQINTEAFF	TGTGCCAGCAGCCAGATCAACACTGAAGCTTTCTTT
-	TRBD2	TRBV27	TRBJ2-5	CASSLLLPGGGRQETQYF	TGTGCCAGCAGTTTACTTCTCCCTGGCGGGGGGCGACAAGAGACCCAGTACTTC
few	-	TRBV30	TRBJ2-5	CAWSGGSGGTQQETQYF	TGTGCCTGGAGTGGGGGGAGTGGGGGGACGCAACAAGAGACCCAGTACTTC
-	-	TRBV7-6	TRBJ1-4	CASSLEVASEKLFF	TGTGCCAGCAGCTTAGAAGTGGCTAGTGAAAAACTGTTTTTT
many	-	TRBV6-1	TRBJ2-7	CASSAPGLTLRHNEQYF	TGTGCCAGCAGTGCTCCGGGACTCACCCTCAGGCACAACGAGCAGTACTTC
few	-	TRBV28	TRBJ2-2	CASSLFREGGELFF	TGTGCCAGCAGTTTATTTCGGGAAGGCGGGGAGCTGTTTTTT
-	TRBD2	TRBV9	TRBJ2-3	CASSLSSGTDTQYF	TGTGCCAGCAGCCTATCTAGCGGGACAGATACGCAGTATTTT
few	TRBD1	TRBV18	TRBJ1-2	CASSPGQESYGYTF	TGTGCCAGCTCACCCGGACAGGAATCTTATGGCTACACCTTC
few	-	TRBV4-2	TRBJ1-1	CASSQGVMGQVGTEAFF	TGTGCCAGCAGCCAAGGGGTAATGGGGCAGGTTGGCACTGAAGCTTTCTTT
-	TRBD2	TRBV2	TRBJ2-3	CASSVGGGTDTQYF	TGTGCCAGCAGTGTTGGGGGGGGCACAGATACGCAGTATTTT
few	-	TRBV9	TRBJ1-3	CASSVVGDQNAIYF	TGTGCCAGCAGCGTAGTAGGGGATCAAAACGCCATATATTTT
few	-	TRBV5-1	TRBJ2-7	CASSLGAGNYEQYF	TGCGCCAGCAGCTTGGGAGCAGGGAACTACGAGCAGTACTTC
-	-	TRBV6-1	TRBJ1-1	CASRNRGQEAFF	TGTGCCAGCAGAAATCGTGGGCAGGAAGCTTTCTTT